Listed here are 23 T cell receptor beta chains from one sample, sequenced in a study of lung T cells in sarcoidosis with Löfgren's syndrome. MiXCR, applied by TCRdb to the reads, yields one record per CDR3 protein. The sample shows tens of thousands of distinct CDR3 sequences, 21% of them seen only once. The sequencing input was CD4+ T cells from PBMCs. The receptors were sampled from a human donor with sarcoidosis (Löfgren's syndrome or another form), or a control subject (not recorded which).

Worth noting for this clonotype: A much larger clone differs by one base, so this may be a read error. The chain recombines TRBV7-9 with TRBJ2-1; D is possibly TRBD1 (6 bases). The CDR3 consists of 12 residues. The V gene's germline CDR1 is SEHNR and CDR2 FQNEAQ (reference sequence). The V and J ends lost 1 base and 15 bases respectively, with 13 bases between them. The CDR3 DNA follows: TGTGCCAGCAGCTTAGAAGGACAGCACCGGTTCTTC. It encodes CASSLEGQHRFF.

In its sample, this clonotype was seen a few times. V usage is TRBV29-1 and J usage is TRBJ1-1; 8 bases are shared with TRBD1. Germline V gives CDR1 SQVTM, CDR2 ANQGSEA. V trimming: 6 bases; J trimming: 6 bases; junction bases outside the gene matches: 6. There are 12 residues in the CDR3. The CDR3 sequence: CSVQGARPEAFF. CDR3 DNA sequence: TGCAGCGTGCAGGGGGCCAGGCCTGAAGCTTTCTTT.

This clonotype was observed at least ten times. The chain recombines TRBV28 with TRBJ2-7, with 7 bases that match TRBD1. Germline lookup yields CDR1 MDHEN and CDR2 SYDVKM. The CDR3 contains 15 residues. V trimming: 4 bases; J trimming: 0 bases; junction bases outside the gene matches: 6. The CDR3 reads CASSSPGQSSYEQYF. Here the CDR3 DNA reads TGTGCCAGCAGTTCCCCGGGACAGAGCTCCTACGAGCAGTACTTC.

In its sample, this clonotype was seen many times. The V gene is TRBV7-7, the J gene TRBJ1-1; 7 nucleotides line up with TRBD1. The CDR3 spans 13 residues. After removal of 3 bases from V and 6 bases from J, the junction contained 4 bases not matched to a gene. The V gene's germline CDR1 is SSHAT and CDR2 FNYEAQ (reference sequence). The CDR3 sequence: CASSLRQGSEAFF. CDR3 bases: TGTGCCAGCAGCTTGAGACAGGGCTCTGAAGCTTTCTTT. Based on the CDR3 plus reference TRBV7-7 and TRBJ1-1, the full variable domain is GAGVSQSPRYKVTKRGQDVTLRCDPISSHATLYWYQQALGQGPEFLTYFNYEAQPDKSGLPSDRFSAERPEGSISTLTIQRTEQRDSAMYRCASSLRQGSEAFFGQGTRLTVV.

At least ten counts were recorded for this clonotype. V usage is TRBV6-1 and J usage is TRBJ1-2; D not resolved. This CDR3 contains 14 residues. V was clipped by 7 bases and J by 1 base, with 13 bases between them. Germline CDR1 MNHNS, CDR2 SASEGT. This CDR3 is CASTLTLSNYGYTF. The CDR3 DNA sequence: TGTGCCAGCACCCTGACGCTGAGTAACTATGGCTACACCTTC.

This clonotype was observed a handful of times. The chain is built from TRBV3-1 and TRBJ2-3, with 9 positions matching TRBD1. The germline V gene has CDR1 LGHDT and CDR2 YNNKEL (reference sequence). The ends lost 4 bases at V and 4 bases at J; junction bases unmatched: 9. CDR3 length equals 16 residues. The CDR3 DNA sequence: TGTGCCAGCAGCCTCCGGGGGACAGGGTTTGCAGATACGCAGTATTTT. Amino acid sequence: CASSLRGTGFADTQYF.

There are many counts of this clonotype. CDR3 sequence (DNA): TGCAGTGCTAGACCCGACTCGGAAAAACTGTTTTTT. The encoded protein is CSARPDSEKLFF. V gene TRBV20-1 combines with J gene TRBJ1-4; D gene ambiguous. Per germline, CDR1 DFQATT and CDR2 SNEGSKA (reference sequence). The V and J ends lost 2 bases and 8 bases respectively, with 9 bases between them. The CDR3 is 12 amino acids.

This clonotype was counted at least ten times. The J gene is TRBJ2-1, the V gene TRBV20-1, with D uncertain. Trimming cost V 0 bases and J 6 bases, with 9 bases left between them. Germline-derived CDR1 and CDR2 are DFQATT and SNEGSKA (reference sequence). This CDR3 is built from 13 residues. Written as DNA, the CDR3 is TGCAGTGCTAGAGATTCAGTCGCCAATGAGCAGTTCTTC. It encodes CSARDSVANEQFF.

This clonotype was observed a handful of times. The chain has TRBV18 and TRBJ1-1; D is uncertain. CDR3 length: 15 amino acids. Germline V gene data show CDR1 as KGHSH and CDR2 as LQKENI. V lost 2 bases to trimming and J lost 0 bases, with 10 bases between them. CDR3 DNA sequence: TGTGCCAGCTCACCAGAACAGAATTTGAACACTGAAGCTTTCTTT. It yields the protein CASSPEQNLNTEAFF.

As concerns this clonotype: One base away lies a much larger clone, so this may be a sequencing read error. Because the CDR3 is missing its conserved closing phenylalanine or tryptophan, this is likely a read error. The rearrangement joins TRBV10-3 to TRBJ2-5, with 7 nucleotides matching TRBD2. CDR3 length equals 13 residues. Germline V gene data show CDR1 as ENHRY and CDR2 as SYGVKD. After removal of 2 bases from V and 5 bases from J, the junction contained 2 bases not matched to a gene. Here the CDR3 reads CAISEPGRETQYS. The DNA for the CDR3 is TGTGCCATCAGTGAGCCCGGGAGGGAGACCCAGTACTCC.

The table lists this clonotype with many counts. The chain couples TRBV3-1 to TRBJ1-1; D gene uncertain. Germline CDR1 is LGHDT and CDR2 is YNNKEL (reference sequence). The germline V and J ends were trimmed by 3 bases and 0 bases, with 2 bases remaining between them. The CDR3 runs to 12 residues. CDR3 in DNA: TGTGCCAGCAGCCAGGTGAACACTGAAGCTTTCTTT. This encodes CASSQVNTEAFF.

This clonotype was seen ten or more times. This sequence joins TRBV10-3 and TRBJ1-1; 7 bases align to TRBD1. CDR3 length: 14 residues. With V trimmed by 6 bases and J by 4 bases, 8 bases remained unmatched. Germline values: CDR1 ENHRY, CDR2 SYGVKD. The CDR3 coding sequence is TGTGCCATCAGCCAGGGGGAGGGGAGCACTGAAGCTTTCTTT. Its translation is CAISQGEGSTEAFF.

This clonotype has at least ten counts. The chain couples TRBV2 to TRBJ1-1; D not resolved. From germline, CDR1 is SNHLY and CDR2 FYNNEI. Trimming took 3 bases from V and 4 from J, leaving 12 bases between them. This CDR3 has 14 residues. The CDR3 spells CASSERQKRTEAFF. In DNA, the CDR3 is TGTGCCAGCAGTGAGAGGCAGAAACGCACTGAAGCTTTCTTT.

This clonotype has a handful of counts. The chain is built from TRBV12-3 or TRBV12-4 and TRBJ2-1, with D perhaps TRBD1 or TRBD2 (5 bases each). V lost 5 bases and J lost 8, with 22 bases in between. This CDR3 comprises 16 residues. The CDR3 reads CASSLNTGTPKDEQFF. The CDR3 nucleotides are TGTGCCAGCAGTCTAAATACCGGGACCCCGAAGGATGAGCAGTTCTTC.

Notes on this clonotype: This may stem from a read error, because a much larger clone lies one nucleotide away. The rearrangement links TRBV7-2 to TRBJ2-2, with 11 bases fitting TRBD2. Germline CDR1 reads SGHTA; CDR2 reads FQGNSA. The CDR3 totals 15 residues. Here the CDR3 DNA reads TGTGCCAGCAGCCCAGGGACTAGCGGCGCCGGGAAGCTGTTTTTT. This codes for CASSPGTSGAGKLFF.

The chain joins TRBV5-1 to TRBJ2-3; 7 bases are shared with TRBD2. The length of the CDR3 is 15 residues. Germline V CDR1 and CDR2: SGHRS, YFSETQ. After removal of 2 bases from V and 0 bases from J, the junction contained 3 bases not matched to a gene. The CDR3 DNA follows: TGCGCCAGCAGCTTCCAGCGGGGCAGCACAGATACGCAGTATTTT. Its translation: CASSFQRGSTDTQYF.

The rearrangement links TRBV12-3 or TRBV12-4 to TRBJ1-5; no definite D call. V was cut by 7 bases and J by 0 bases, with 13 bases left in between. This CDR3 has 15 residues. CDR3 region: CASTPVGPSNQPQHF. As DNA, the CDR3 is TGTGCCAGCACCCCAGTGGGCCCTAGCAATCAGCCCCAGCATTTT.

Many counts were recorded for this clonotype. The V call is TRBV2, the J call TRBJ1-2, with a tentative D call TRBD1 (5 bases). The length of the CDR3 is 11 residues. V was trimmed by 9 bases and J by 3 bases, leaving 8 bases between them. In germline, CDR1 is SNHLY, CDR2 FYNNEI. The CDR3 nucleotides are TGTGCCAGTGCAGGGCACTATGGCTACACCTTC. Protein product: CASAGHYGYTF.

This clonotype was seen ten or more times. V and J are TRBV20-1 and TRBJ2-1; 8 nucleotides line up with TRBD2. The V and J ends lost 5 bases and 6 bases, in that order; junction bases with no gene match: 12. CDR3 size: 15 residues. CDR1 is DFQATT and CDR2 is SNEGSKA in the germline V gene (reference sequence). The CDR3 region has the DNA TGCAGTGCTCACTATAGCGGGGCACCCTCCAATGAGCAGTTCTTC. Translated: CSAHYSGAPSNEQFF.

This clonotype was recorded many times. The chain recombines TRBV4-1 with TRBJ1-5; D not certain. In germline, CDR1 is MGHRA, CDR2 YSYEKL. The germline V and J ends were trimmed by 4 bases and 6 bases, with 22 bases remaining between them. CDR3 length equals 17 residues. CDR3 region: CASSPQPPPGVGQPQHF. CDR3 in DNA: TGCGCCAGCAGCCCCCAACCCCCCCCGGGCGTCGGTCAGCCCCAGCATTTT.

Concerning this clonotype itself: This may come from a read error, since a much larger clone is one base off. This rearrangement joins TRBV12-3 or TRBV12-4 to TRBJ1-1; D may be TRBD1 (6 bases). This CDR3 region has 14 residues. CDR3 amino acids: CASSLRQARTESFF. For the CDR3, the DNA is TGTGCCAGCAGCCTCCGACAGGCGAGGACTGAATCTTTCTTT.

Many counts were recorded for this clonotype. V is TRBV6-1 and J is TRBJ2-2; TRBD2 agrees at 11 bases. This CDR3 is built from 16 residues. The V and J ends lost 3 bases and 3 bases, in that order; junction bases with no gene match: 3. Germline V gene sequence: CDR1 MNHNS, CDR2 SASEGT. The CDR3: CASSDSGGAYTGELFF. The CDR3 nucleotides read TGTGCCAGCAGTGATAGCGGGGGGGCGTACACCGGGGAGCTGTTTTTT.

A remark on this clonotype: The junction departs from the called germline gene at one end, perhaps through a read error. The V and J genes are TRBV20-1 and TRBJ2-3, with 9 bases identical to TRBD1. This CDR3 spans 16 amino acids. CDR1 is DFQATT and CDR2 is SNEGSKA in the germline V gene (reference sequence). CDR3 amino acids: CIANPSGQGRTDTQYF. The CDR3 coding sequence is TGCATTGCTAACCCCTCGGGACAGGGCCGCACAGATACGCAGTATTTT.